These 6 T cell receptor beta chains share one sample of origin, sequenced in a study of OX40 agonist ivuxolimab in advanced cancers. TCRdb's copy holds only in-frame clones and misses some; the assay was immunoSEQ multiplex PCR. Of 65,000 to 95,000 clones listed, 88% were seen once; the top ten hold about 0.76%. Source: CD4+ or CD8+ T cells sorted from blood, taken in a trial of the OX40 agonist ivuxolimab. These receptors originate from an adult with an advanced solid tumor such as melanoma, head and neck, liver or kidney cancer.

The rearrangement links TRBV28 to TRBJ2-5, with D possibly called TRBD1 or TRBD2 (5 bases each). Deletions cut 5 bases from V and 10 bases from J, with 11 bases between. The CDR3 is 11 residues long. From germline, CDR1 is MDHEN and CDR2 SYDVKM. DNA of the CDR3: TGTGCCAGCAGTGTTGAGGGGATCCAGTACTTC. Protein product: CASSVEGIQYF.

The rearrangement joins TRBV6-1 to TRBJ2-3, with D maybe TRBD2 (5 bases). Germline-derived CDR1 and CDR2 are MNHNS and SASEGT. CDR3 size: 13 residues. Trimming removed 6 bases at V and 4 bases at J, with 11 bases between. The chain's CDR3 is CASSREISDTQYF. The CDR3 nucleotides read TGTGCCAGCAGCCGGGAAATCTCAGATACGCAGTATTTT.

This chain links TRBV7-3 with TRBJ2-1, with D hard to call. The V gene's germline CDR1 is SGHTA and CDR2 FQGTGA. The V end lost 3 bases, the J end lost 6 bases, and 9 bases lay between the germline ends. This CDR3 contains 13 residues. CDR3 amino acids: CASSFDAPNEQFF. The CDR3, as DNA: TGTGCCAGCAGCTTTGACGCCCCCAATGAGCAGTTCTTC. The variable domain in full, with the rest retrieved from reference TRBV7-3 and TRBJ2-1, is GAGVSQTPSNKVTEKGKYVELRCDPISGHTALYWYRQSLGQGPEFLIYFQGTGAADDSGLPNDRFFAVRPEGSVSTLKIQRTERGDSAVYLCASSFDAPNEQFFGPGTRLTVL.

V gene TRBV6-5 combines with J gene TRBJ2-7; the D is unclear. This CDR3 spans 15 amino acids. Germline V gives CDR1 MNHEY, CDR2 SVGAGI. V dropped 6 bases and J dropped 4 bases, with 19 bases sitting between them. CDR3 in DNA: TGTGCCAGCAGGACCTTTAGGCCCCTAGGGTACGAGCAGTACTTC. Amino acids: CASRTFRPLGYEQYF.

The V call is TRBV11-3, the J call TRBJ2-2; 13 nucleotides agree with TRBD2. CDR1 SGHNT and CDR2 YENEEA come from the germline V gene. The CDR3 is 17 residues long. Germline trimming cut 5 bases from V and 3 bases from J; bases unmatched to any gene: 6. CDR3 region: CASSLRTSGSHTGELFF. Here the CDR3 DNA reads TGTGCCAGCAGCCTCCGGACTAGCGGGAGCCACACCGGGGAGCTGTTTTTT. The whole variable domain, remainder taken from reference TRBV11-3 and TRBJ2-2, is EAGVVQSPRYKIIEKKQPVAFWCNPISGHNTLYWYLQNLGQGPELLIRYENEEAVDDSQLPKDRFSAERLKGVDSTLKIQPAELGDSAVYLCASSLRTSGSHTGELFFGEGSRLTVL.

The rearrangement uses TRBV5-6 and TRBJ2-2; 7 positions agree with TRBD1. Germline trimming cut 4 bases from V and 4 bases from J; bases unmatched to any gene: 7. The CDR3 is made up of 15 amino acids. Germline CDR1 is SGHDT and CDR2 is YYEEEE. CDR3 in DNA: TGTGCCAGCAGCATAACAGGGGTAGGCACCGGGGAGCTGTTTTTT. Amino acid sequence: CASSITGVGTGELFF.